The clone carrying this T cell receptor (beta chain) was detected a few times. The data were taken from a study of cytomegalovirus exposure and HLA in healthy donors. Primers: 60 Vbeta forward and 13 Jbeta reverse. Method: immunoSEQ multiplex PCR; TCRdb's copy keeps in-frame clones and lacks some. The table records about 140,000 clones, about three quarters of them present only once. V lost 2 bases, J lost 5 bases, and 2 bases stayed unmatched. Germline V lookup: CDR1 SNHLY, CDR2 FYNNEI. The CDR3 contains 14 residues. This TCR derives from a male donor in good health and CMV-seropositive. Sequencing was done on a sample of PBMCs. The V gene is TRBV2, the J gene TRBJ2-3; TRBD2 agrees at 9 bases. In DNA, the CDR3 is TGTGCCAGCAGTGAAAGCGGGGGGCAAGATACGCAGTATTTT. Its translation: CASSESGGQDTQYF. Full variable domain (missing parts from reference TRBV2 and TRBJ2-3): EPEVTQTPSHQVTQMGQEVILRCVPISNHLYFYWYRQILGQKVEFLVSFYNNEISEKSEIFDDQFSVERPDGSNFTLKIRSTKLEDSAMYFCASSESGGQDTQYFGPGTRLTVL.